This T cell receptor beta chain was documented in a study of cytomegalovirus exposure and HLA in healthy donors. Broader study findings: Several of the most significant clusters appeared linked to common viral pathogens, based on a later analysis.

PCR involved 60 Vbeta and 13 Jbeta primers. Generated by immunoSEQ multiplex PCR, the TCRdb table keeps only in-frame clones and is missing some. Counted here are 100,000 or so clones, about four fifths occurring once; the ten biggest clones make up over 4%. The CDR3 loop spans 15 amino acids. Germline loops: CDR1 MNHEY, CDR2 SVGAGI. Trimming cost V 2 bases and J 5 bases; bases outside gene matches: 3. This clone was picked up a small number of times. Its antigen is unknown. The sample taken for sequencing was PBMCs. This chain joins TRBV6-5 and TRBJ1-1; 12 nucleotides agree with TRBD1. This TCR was sampled from a female donor in good health and CMV-seropositive. The CDR3 sequence: CASSYRGQGATEAFF. The CDR3 DNA reads as TGTGCCAGCAGTTACCGGGGACAGGGGGCGACTGAAGCTTTCTTT.